This T cell receptor (beta chain) appears in the sequencing data of a study of T cell repertoires in cytomegalovirus infection. Turning to the study itself: Public TCR beta signatures provided an indication of both CMV infection and a matching HLA type. Points from the study as a whole: It was HLA-C-restricted CMV-specific TCR beta clonotypes that dominated the response ex vivo. Of the TCR beta families, the public ones yielded a cumulative frequency that identified carriers of CMV plus the relevant HLA.

A single record per CDR3 protein comes from TCRdb applying MiXCR to the reads. Counted here are around 630,000 distinct CDR3 sequences, 20% to 25% occurring once; the ten biggest clones make up 8%. This clonotype was detected once. Its antigen is unidentified. Since a much larger clone is just one base distant, this may be a read error. The CDR3 extends over 14 amino acids. The rearrangement uses TRBV12-3 or TRBV12-4 and TRBJ1-3, with 11 nucleotides matching TRBD1. The sample consisted of CD8+ T cells from PBMCs. The origin of this receptor is a human donor in good health (CMV status not recorded). Some clones in this sample may be carry-over from other donors' samples. CDR3 nucleotides: TGTGCCAACAGTGGACAGGGGGCTTGGGACACCATATATTTT. Protein sequence: CANSGQGAWDTIYF.